This is a list of T cell receptor beta chains from one sample in a study of blood T cells in healthy people across ages. From the 5' RACE reads, TCRdb called clonotypes with MiXCR, one entry per CDR3 protein. The sample carries roughly 1.9 million distinct CDR3 sequences, 30% to 40% recorded once. Material: blood. Every receptor here comes from a human donor in good health. The CDR3 runs from the conserved cysteine through the conserved F or W. Each record gives: J gene, clone size, D gene, V gene, CDR3 DNA, CDR3 protein. A D gene is named only where the DNA matches it firmly. A clone size is listed for some rows: how often the clone was seen (once, few, many), or a class if it is expanded.

TRBJ2-1	few	TRBD2	TRBV27	TGTGCCAGCAGTTTAAGGCTAGCGGTACTTTACAATGAGCAGTTCTTC	CASSLRLAVLYNEQFF
TRBJ1-6	-	-	TRBV5-1	TGCGCCAGCAGCTTGGACGGTGCACAGTCCGGATTTAATTCACCCCTCCACTTT	CASSLDGAQSGFNSPLHF
TRBJ1-1	-	TRBD1	TRBV6-5	TGTGCCAGCAGTTACAACAGGGCCTACGGACAGGAGAACACTGAAGCTTTCTTT	CASSYNRAYGQENTEAFF
TRBJ2-3	-	-	TRBV4-2	TGTGCCAGCAGCCAAGAGGACCCCCGAACAGATACGCAGTATTTT	CASSQEDPRTDTQYF
TRBJ1-5	-	-	TRBV24-1	TGTGCCACCAGTGTCGACAGCAATCAGCCCCAGCATTTT	CATSVDSNQPQHF
TRBJ2-5	-	TRBD1	TRBV5-5	TGTGCCAGCAGCTTCCGTCGGGACAGGAAAGAGACCCAGTACTTC	CASSFRRDRKETQYF
TRBJ1-1	-	-	TRBV6-2/TRBV6-3	TGTGCCAGCAGTTACAGCGCTCTCGAGGTCTGGATGAACACTGAAGCTTTCTTT	CASSYSALEVWMNTEAFF
TRBJ1-2	-	-	TRBV15	TGTGCCACCAGCCCTCACAGGGAGCGCAACTTATATGGCTACACCTTC	CATSPHRERNLYGYTF
TRBJ1-1	-	-	TRBV4-2	TGTGCCAGCAGCCAAGATGGGAAGAGTTGGGGGGCAGGGACTGAGGCTTTCTTT	CASSQDGKSWGAGTEAFF
TRBJ1-1	-	-	TRBV7-2	TGTGCCAGCAGCTGGGTTGCAGGAACAAACACTGAAGCTTTCTTT	CASSWVAGTNTEAFF
TRBJ1-4	few	TRBD1	TRBV5-1	TGCGCCAGCAGCTTGGGCCTAGGGACAGCAACTAATGAAAAACTGTTTTTT	CASSLGLGTATNEKLFF
TRBJ2-6	-	-	TRBV7-8	TGTGCCAGCAGCTCGAACAGAGGCTCTGGGGCCAACGTCCTGACTTTC	CASSSNRGSGANVLTF